This T cell receptor (beta chain) was recorded in a study of blood T cell repertoires in COVID-19. In the study overall: Acute-phase and convalescent COVID-19 samples originated in the United States, Italy and Spain. Sources were T cells, B-cell-depleted T cells, or PBMCs; the material itself was cDNA or gDNA.

The study recruited people aged about 18 to 89 years across about 25 US areas. Participants' own reports of clinical history determined their cohort assignment. The repertoire was sequenced with immunoSEQ multiplex PCR; TCRdb's copy has only in-frame clones and lacks some. The sample has some 200,000 clones; roughly 90% are singletons. Sample: PBMCs or T cells enriched from blood (not recorded which). This receptor was obtained from a man between 18 and 29 years old with acute COVID-19.

The CDR3: CASSQLTSGKYIQYF. The CDR3 bases are TGCGCCAGCAGCCAACTGACTAGCGGGAAGTACATTCAGTACTTC. The V and J genes are TRBV4-1 and TRBJ2-4, with 11 positions matching TRBD2. The CDR3 sequence is 15 residues long. V was clipped by 2 bases and J by 8 bases; unmatched bases: 5. From germline, CDR1 is MGHRA and CDR2 YSYEKL.